This TCR beta chain is from a study of vaccination and CD4 T cells after COVID-19. This clonotype was seen a few times. Its antigen is undetermined. The germline gives CDR1 SGHVS, CDR2 FNYEAQ. V was shortened by 1 base and J by 0 bases, with 9 bases between the two germline ends. The CDR3 spans 15 residues. Treatment given: approximately 10-day PBMC culture with coronavirus spike peptide pools or control peptides (ViraFEST assay). The Oncomine TCR Beta short-read assay was applied to DNA of cultured CD4+ T cells. Via MiXCR, TCRdb re-called the PCR reads, giving one row per CDR3 protein. The sample consists of fewer than 18,000 distinct CDR3 sequences, 51% of them appearing once.

The clonotype comes from a human donor who had recovered from COVID-19. Sequencing was performed on CD4+ T cells from blood, cultured in vitro. The rearrangement uses TRBV7-6 and TRBJ1-1; D not resolved. DNA for the CDR3: TGTGCCAGCAGCTTAGAAGAGGCACTGAACACTGAAGCTTTCTTT. Translated, it gives CASSLEEALNTEAFF.